These T cell receptor beta chains were read from a single sample in a study of T cell clones after liver transplantation. Clones were read by immunoSEQ multiplex PCR, and TCRdb kept only the in-frame ones, dropping some. This table holds 65,000 to 80,000 clones, 80% found once. The sequencing used CD4+ T cells from blood, collected before liver transplant. The source of these receptors is a human donor who received a liver transplant. Each CDR3 is given with its conserved first and last residue. D genes are given only for firm matches. The listing skips clone size in some rows; elsewhere it reads once, few, many or a size class.

NA,TRBJ2-1,NA,TRBV28,CASSLFGRVGSSYNEQFF,TGTGCCAGCAGTTTATTTGGCAGGGTCGGAAGCTCCTACAATGAGCAGTTCTTC
NA,TRBJ2-3,TRBD2,TRBV13,CASSSSSGRATDTQYF,TGTGCCAGCAGCTCTTCTAGCGGGAGGGCCACAGATACGCAGTATTTT
NA,TRBJ1-4,NA,TRBV6-1,CASSWTGPNEKLFF,TGTGCCAGCAGTTGGACGGGACCAAATGAAAAACTGTTTTTT
NA,TRBJ2-3,NA,TRBV9,CASSPLPTDTQYF,TGTGCCAGCAGCCCCCTACCCACAGATACGCAGTATTTT
once,TRBJ2-2,NA,TRBV7-2,CASSLRGAGTGELFF,TGTGCCAGCAGCTTAAGGGGTGCGGGGACCGGGGAGCTGTTTTTT
NA,TRBJ2-2,TRBD1,TRBV7-2,CASTRDSANTGELFF,TGTGCCAGCACCAGGGACAGCGCGAACACCGGGGAGCTGTTTTTT
NA,TRBJ2-7,NA,TRBV15,CATSRDGAATYEQYF,TGTGCCACCAGCAGAGATGGGGCAGCAACCTACGAGCAGTACTTC
once,TRBJ2-4,NA,TRBV6-6,CASSRDRMNIQYF,TGTGCCAGCAGCAGAGACAGGATGAACATTCAGTACTTC
NA,TRBJ1-1,TRBD1,TRBV5-1,CASKGQLNTEAFF,TGCGCCAGCAAGGGACAGTTGAACACTGAAGCTTTCTTT
NA,TRBJ2-7,NA,TRBV9,CASSAGDLRYEQYF,TGTGCCAGCAGCGCCGGGGACCTCCGCTACGAGCAGTACTTC
NA,TRBJ1-5,NA,TRBV19,CASSKSGLSNQPQHF,TGTGCCAGTAGTAAGTCAGGGTTAAGCAATCAGCCCCAGCATTTT
NA,TRBJ2-7,NA,TRBV6-5,CASSYSQFSSYEQYF,TGTGCCAGCAGTTACTCTCAGTTCAGCTCCTACGAGCAGTACTTC
NA,TRBJ2-3,NA,TRBV5-1,CASSLAGPAGDTQYF,TGCGCCAGCAGCTTGGCGGGGCCCGCTGGAGATACGCAGTATTTT
NA,TRBJ2-6,NA,TRBV28,CASTPLGSGANVLTF,TGTGCCAGCACCCCTCTTGGCTCTGGGGCCAACGTCCTGACTTTC
few,TRBJ1-1,NA,TRBV28,CASRREVGTEAFF,TGTGCCAGCAGAAGGGAGGTTGGCACTGAAGCTTTCTTT
NA,TRBJ2-1,TRBD2,TRBV5-6,CASSSGTSGRGEQFF,TGTGCCAGCAGCTCCGGGACTAGCGGGAGAGGTGAGCAGTTCTTC
once,TRBJ2-7,TRBD1,TRBV9,CASSFTGTGYEQYF,TGTGCCAGCAGCTTTACCGGGACAGGGTACGAGCAGTACTTC
NA,TRBJ1-1,NA,TRBV28,CASYGLNTEAFF,TGTGCCAGTTACGGTTTGAACACTGAAGCTTTCTTT
NA,TRBJ2-1,NA,TRBV28,CASSLTLSNEQFF,TGTGCCAGCAGTTTAACCTTATCGAATGAGCAGTTCTTC
NA,TRBJ2-3,NA,TRBV5-1,CASSPRGDTQYF,TGCGCCAGCAGCCCCAGAGGAGATACGCAGTATTTT
NA,TRBJ2-1,NA,TRBV28,CASRPPAYYNEQFF,TGTGCCAGCAGGCCGCCGGCCTATTACAATGAGCAGTTCTTC
NA,TRBJ1-1,NA,TRBV5-1,CASSLVGGNTEAFF,TGCGCCAGCAGCTTGGTGGGGGGGAACACTGAAGCTTTCTTT